This passage covers 6 T cell receptor beta chains from one sample sequenced in a study of response to subunit inactivated influenza vaccine. In TCRdb, the RT-PCR reads were re-called with MiXCR into one record per CDR3 protein. Among 650,000 to 800,000 distinct CDR3 sequences, around 13% were seen once, and the ten largest hold approximately 7%. Sequencing was performed on PBMCs from blood, taken roughly 2 weeks before vaccination. The origin of the receptors is a man in his fifties who received an inactivated influenza vaccine.

This clonotype occurred a few times. The chain employs TRBV20-1 and TRBJ2-3, with 7 bases matching TRBD2. Germline V lookup: CDR1 DFQATT, CDR2 SNEGSKA (reference sequence). V shed 4 bases and J 6 bases; nucleotides not matched to a gene: 7. The CDR3 sequence is 13 residues long. The CDR3 nucleotides read TGCAGTGCTACTGGACGTAGCGGGGATACGCAGTATTTT. Translation gives CSATGRSGDTQYF.

This clonotype showed up many times. This chain connects TRBV5-1 to TRBJ1-3; possibly TRBD1 for D (6 bases). Trimming cost V 0 bases and J 0 bases, with 7 bases left between them. Germline V gene data show CDR1 as SGHRS and CDR2 as YFSETQ. The CDR3 is 15 residues long. This CDR3 reads CASSLEGVSGNTIYF. The CDR3 coding sequence is TGCGCCAGCAGCTTGGAGGGGGTCTCTGGAAACACCATATATTTT.

CDR3 loop: CASSPLGPYNEQFF. DNA for the CDR3: TGTGCCAGCAGCCCTCTAGGCCCCTACAATGAGCAGTTCTTC. This chain joins TRBV7-9 and TRBJ2-1, with unresolved D. The V gene's germline CDR1 is SEHNR and CDR2 FQNEAQ (reference sequence). V lost 5 bases to trimming and J lost 2 bases, with 10 bases between them. This CDR3 has 14 residues.

The chain uses TRBV4-2 and TRBJ2-2; possible D gene TRBD1, 6 bases. Germline lookup yields CDR1 LGHNA and CDR2 YNFKEQ. The V end was cut by 5 bases, the J end by 0 bases, with 10 bases between. The CDR3 runs to 15 residues. The CDR3 sequence: CASSRQDSNTGELFF. Here the CDR3 DNA reads TGTGCCAGCAGCAGACAGGACTCGAACACCGGGGAGCTGTTTTTT.

This clonotype showed up just a few times. This CDR3 reads CSVDSGGADTQYF. The CDR3 region has the DNA TGCAGCGTTGATAGCGGGGGGGCAGATACGCAGTATTTT. The genes are TRBV29-1 and TRBJ2-3, with 11 bases aligning to TRBD2. Losses at the gene ends were 3 bases for V and 4 bases for J; bases not matched to a gene: 0. The CDR3 has 13 residues. CDR1 and CDR2 from the germline V gene are SQVTM and ANQGSEA.

Note on this clonotype: At one end, the junction sequence differs from germline, possibly due to a read error. V is TRBV5-5 and J is TRBJ2-5, with TRBD1 identical over 7 bases. The CDR3 runs to 14 residues. Germline V gives CDR1 SGHKS, CDR2 YYEKEE (reference sequence). CDR3 coding DNA: TGTGCCATCAGCTTGGACAGGCCACAAGAGACCCAGTACTTC. This translates into CAISLDRPQETQYF.